The 20 T cell receptor beta chains listed next were all sequenced from one sample in a study of memory CD4+ T cells and cytomegalovirus serostatus. Single viable CD3+CD4+CD8-CD45RO+ cells were sorted as the memory CD4+ T cells. The assay was immunoSEQ multiplex PCR, and TCRdb's table has in-frame clones only and misses some. The table records under 50,000 clones, roughly 78% of them present only once. The specimen was memory CD4+ T cells from blood. Receptor source: an adult in good health and CMV-seronegative.

The chain links TRBV18 to TRBJ1-4, with D hard to call. V was shortened by 0 bases and J by 4 bases, with 9 bases between the two germline ends. Germline V gene data show CDR1 as KGHSH and CDR2 as LQKENI. The CDR3 is 15 residues long. The CDR3, as DNA: TGTGCCAGCTCACCACCAGGCAGGAGTAATGAAAAACTGTTTTTT. Translated: CASSPPGRSNEKLFF.

The rearrangement uses TRBV2 and TRBJ1-1; the D gene is possibly TRBD1 (5 bases). Germline loops: CDR1 SNHLY, CDR2 FYNNEI. The CDR3 covers 17 residues. Trimming took 2 bases from V and 3 from J, leaving 19 bases between them. In DNA, the CDR3 is TGTGCCAGCAGTGAATTTTCGGGGCGCGGTAAGGACACTGAAGCTTTCTTT. Translating gives CASSEFSGRGKDTEAFF.

In this sample, this clone turned up once. The chain links TRBV16 to TRBJ1-2; D is unresolved. Germline lookup yields CDR1 KGHSY and CDR2 FQNENV. The V and J ends lost 0 bases and 5 bases respectively, with 10 bases between them. There are 14 residues in the CDR3. The CDR3, as DNA: TGTGCCAGCAGCCAATCGAGGACTGAGTATGGCTACACCTTC. Residues: CASSQSRTEYGYTF.

The chain has TRBV28 and TRBJ1-5; D uncertain. CDR3 length equals 16 residues. Deletions cut 2 bases from V and 6 bases from J, with 17 bases between. In germline, CDR1 is MDHEN, CDR2 SYDVKM. Written as DNA, the CDR3 is TGTGCCAGCAGTTTAGCCGGGCCCACATTCGGTCAGCCCCAGCATTTT. Translation: CASSLAGPTFGQPQHF.

The genes are TRBV5-6 and TRBJ1-1; TRBD1 matches at 8 bases. Germline CDR1 SGHDT, CDR2 YYEEEE. V shed 4 bases, J shed 1 base, and the junction held 6 bases outside the gene matches. The CDR3 has 15 residues. The CDR3 here is CASSPQGAWNTEAFF. The DNA for the CDR3 is TGTGCCAGCAGCCCCCAGGGGGCGTGGAACACTGAAGCTTTCTTT. Complete variable domain (other parts from reference TRBV5-6 and TRBJ1-1): DAGVTQSPTHLIKTRGQQVTLRCSPKSGHDTVSWYQQALGQGPQFIFQYYEEEERQRGNFPDRFSGHQFPNYSSELNVNALLLGDSALYLCASSPQGAWNTEAFFGQGTRLTVV.

The rearrangement links TRBV29-1 to TRBJ2-7; a possible D gene is TRBD2 (5 bases). The CDR3 extends over 13 amino acids. The ends were cut back, 5 bases at V and 0 bases at J, with 11 bases in the middle. CDR1 is SQVTM, CDR2 ANQGSEA, per germline. The CDR3 coding sequence is TGCAGCGTTTCTCGGCTAGCCTCCTACGAGCAGTACTTC. This sequence encodes CSVSRLASYEQYF.

V gene TRBV25-1 combines with J gene TRBJ1-5; D not certain. This CDR3 has 12 residues. The V end lost 8 bases, the J end lost 0 bases, and 5 bases lay between the germline ends. Germline CDR1 reads MGHDK; CDR2 reads SYGVNS. The CDR3 DNA sequence: TGTGCCAGCGGAGATAGCAATCAGCCCCAGCATTTT. It specifies CASGDSNQPQHF. The full variable domain, rest sourced from reference TRBV25-1 and TRBJ1-5, is EADIYQTPRYLVIGTGKKITLECSQTMGHDKMYWYQQDPGMELHLIHYSYGVNSTEKGDLSSESTVSRIRTEHFPLTLESARPSHTSQYLCASGDSNQPQHFGDGTRLSIL.

This clone was recorded once. The genes are TRBV5-1 and TRBJ2-2, with no clear D. This CDR3 is 14 amino acids long. Trimming took 3 bases from V and 0 from J, leaving 6 bases between them. Germline V gene data show CDR1 as SGHRS and CDR2 as YFSETQ. DNA for the CDR3: TGCGCCAGCAGCTACAATCCGAACACCGGGGAGCTGTTTTTT. Its translation: CASSYNPNTGELFF.

This clone was observed a handful of times. The CDR3 spells CASSLGLGQMNTEAFF. CDR3 bases: TGTGCCAGCAGCTTAGGTCTTGGACAAATGAACACTGAAGCTTTCTTT. The rearrangement joins TRBV7-2 to TRBJ1-1, with D possibly being TRBD1 (5 bases). CDR1 SGHTA and CDR2 FQGNSA come from the germline V gene. Trimming left V 1 base short and J 0 bases short, with 12 bases between. The CDR3 runs to 16 residues.

The J gene is TRBJ1-1, the V gene TRBV5-1; D may be TRBD1 (6 bases). CDR1 SGHRS and CDR2 YFSETQ come from the germline V gene. This CDR3 spans 15 amino acids. Trimming removed 5 bases at V and 0 bases at J, with 14 bases between. The CDR3 DNA reads TGCGCCAGCAGTAGGATACAGGGAATGAACACTGAAGCTTTCTTT. Its protein product is CASSRIQGMNTEAFF.

Turning to this clone: The sample contains more than one DNA sequence encoding this CDR3. The genes are TRBV11-2 and TRBJ2-1; the D is unclear. The CDR3 is 11 residues long. Per the germline V gene, CDR1 is SGHAT and CDR2 is FQNNGV. Trimming cost V 4 bases and J 10 bases, with 8 bases left between them. CDR3 sequence: CASSYGGEQFF. CDR3 in DNA: TGTGCCAGCAGCTACGGTGGGGAGCAGTTCTTC.

The chain carries TRBV4-1 and TRBJ1-4; TRBD1 aligns across 8 bases. Trimming took 4 bases from V and 6 from J; bases not matched to a gene: 19. There are 19 residues in the CDR3. From germline, CDR1 is MGHRA and CDR2 YSYEKL. The CDR3 coding sequence is TGCGCCAGCAGCCCCCAAGGCAGGACAGGGACTCGAGACGATGAAAAACTGTTTTTT. Residues: CASSPQGRTGTRDDEKLFF.

This clone was counted a few times. As DNA, the CDR3 is TGTGCCAGCTCCCCAAAGGGACCTTTGCTAACTGAAGCTTTCTTT. Translated, it gives CASSPKGPLLTEAFF. This chain uses TRBV18 with TRBJ1-1, with D possibly TRBD1 on 5 matching bases. The V gene's germline CDR1 is KGHSH and CDR2 LQKENI. V was shortened by 6 bases and J by 5 bases, with 19 bases between the two germline ends. This CDR3 has 15 amino acids.

The V gene is TRBV28, the J gene TRBJ1-5, with TRBD1 as a possible D gene (5 bases). V was cut by 6 bases and J by 11 bases, with 17 bases left in between. The CDR3 runs 13 residues. The germline V gene encodes CDR1 MDHEN and CDR2 SYDVKM. CDR3 sequence reads: CASSRGTQGAQHF. As DNA, the CDR3 is TGTGCCAGCAGCCGGGGGACCCAAGGGGCCCAGCATTTT.

In its sample, this clone was seen a few times. The chain is built from TRBV10-3 and TRBJ2-7; D unclear. The V gene's germline CDR1 is ENHRY and CDR2 SYGVKD. The CDR3 has 13 residues. V lost 7 bases, J lost 2 bases, and 12 bases lay in between. The CDR3 DNA reads TGTGCCATCAAGGGTGGCGGAGCCTACGAGCAGTACTTC. Residues: CAIKGGGAYEQYF.

This chain uses TRBV10-3 with TRBJ1-1; a possible D gene is TRBD1 (5 bases). The V end was cut by 2 bases, the J end by 2 bases, with 9 bases between. The germline gives CDR1 ENHRY, CDR2 SYGVKD. This CDR3 spans 14 amino acids. This CDR3 reads CAISEAGPNTEAFF. The CDR3 coding sequence is TGTGCCATCAGTGAGGCGGGGCCTAACACTGAAGCTTTCTTT.

The chain recombines TRBV29-1 with TRBJ1-2; no definite D call. The germline gives CDR1 SQVTM, CDR2 ANQGSEA. The CDR3 is 14 amino acids. Trimming removed 6 bases from V and 5 bases from J, with 19 bases in between. CDR3 coding DNA: TGCAGCGTCTCGGAGGAGGGAGGAGGGTATGGCTACACCTTC. This encodes CSVSEEGGGYGYTF. The full variable domain, rest sourced from reference TRBV29-1 and TRBJ1-2, is SAVISQKPSRDICQRGTSLTIQCQVDSQVTMMFWYRQQPGQSLTLIATANQGSEATYESGFVIDKFPISRPNLTFSTLTVSNMSPEDSSIYLCSVSEEGGGYGYTFGSGTRLTVV.

This clone is medium-sized (0.01 to 0.1%) in the sample. The V gene is TRBV6-1, the J gene TRBJ1-2, with D possibly matching TRBD1 (5 bases). The germline gives CDR1 MNHNS, CDR2 SASEGT. V shed 1 base and J shed 4 bases, with 10 bases lying between them. The CDR3 length is 14 residues. In nucleotides, the CDR3 is TGTGCCAGCAGTGAAGAGGGGCCACGCTATGGCTACACCTTC. It is translated as CASSEEGPRYGYTF.

This clone was counted a single time. This rearrangement joins TRBV6-5 to TRBJ2-2; 11 nucleotides agree with TRBD2. Trimming removed 6 bases from V and 5 bases from J; junction bases left unmatched: 5. Germline lookup yields CDR1 MNHEY and CDR2 SVGAGI. The CDR3 consists of 15 residues. DNA of the CDR3: TGTGCCAGCAGATTAGCGGGGGGGCGTACCGGGGAGCTGTTTTTT. Amino acids: CASRLAGGRTGELFF.

The CDR3: CASRSEGASNQPQHF. The CDR3 DNA reads TGTGCCAGCAGAAGCGAGGGGGCTAGCAATCAGCCCCAGCATTTT. The chain links TRBV27 to TRBJ1-5; 7 nucleotides match TRBD1. The CDR3 contains 15 residues. Unmatched junction bases numbered 5, after V lost 6 bases and J lost 0 bases. Per germline, CDR1 MNHEY and CDR2 SMNVEV (reference sequence).